This T cell receptor beta chain was identified during a study of blood T cell repertoires in COVID-19. CDR3 size: 17 residues. Germline V gene data show CDR1 as MNHNY and CDR2 as SVGAGI (reference sequence). Trimming removed 7 bases from V and 4 bases from J; junction bases left unmatched: 11. In the original analysis: Reference gene primer amplification yielded estimated nucleated cell counts. Clones were read by immunoSEQ multiplex PCR, and TCRdb kept only the in-frame ones, dropping some. V and J calls and clone size are those listed in that table; D and trimming were worked out from the DNA. The data show about 90,000 clones, roughly 78% seen once.

The clonotype originates from a woman between 65 and 79 years old with acute or convalescent COVID-19. V is TRBV6-6 and J is TRBJ2-5; 14 nucleotides match TRBD2. Sequenced sample: peripheral blood. The CDR3 nucleotides read TGTGCCAGCATTCGGGAGGGACTAGCGGGAGTGATAGAGACCCAGTACTTC. This gives the protein CASIREGLAGVIETQYF.